The clone carrying this T cell receptor (beta chain) was seen a single time. One base away lies a much larger clone, so this may be a sequencing read error. This CDR3 spans 11 amino acids. This record comes from a study of blood T cells in healthy people across ages. The authors ran a second PCR of 7 to 11 cycles using a sample-barcoded 5' primer and a J-beta primer mix. There were at least 2.5 million CDR3-containing paired-end reads obtained from each sample. From the 5' RACE reads, TCRdb called clonotypes with MiXCR, one entry per CDR3 protein. The sample yields fewer than 900,000 distinct CDR3 sequences, roughly 34% seen once. Each donor supplied 8 to 10 milliliters of peripheral blood. Isolation recovered at least 6 million PBMCs from every sample. The extraction recovered at least 6 micrograms of total RNA per sample.

The sample taken for sequencing was blood. The chain couples TRBV12-3 or TRBV12-4 to TRBJ2-1, with a possible D match to TRBD1 (6 bases). This receptor was obtained from a man between 18 and 35 years old in good health. For the CDR3, the DNA is TGTGACAGCAGTTTGGCCAGGGGGCAGTTCTTC. This encodes CDSSLARGQFF.